Shown below are 25 T cell receptor beta chains from a single sample sequenced in a study of Ad26.COV2.S vaccination and SARS-CoV-2 variants. This table comes from immunoSEQ multiplex PCR, and its TCRdb copy is limited to in-frame clones, with some not included. The repertoire consists of roughly 380,000 clones, with approximately 90% occurring once and the leading ten covering about 3.6%. Treatment denoted: around 19 received Ad26.COV2.S at low or high dose, single or two shots; roughly 5 received placebo; per-sample allocation not given. Day 63 following the first vaccine or placebo injection was when the samples were taken. The specimen was peripheral blood, collected in a trial of Ad26.COV2.S vaccine versus placebo. The receptors were gathered from a person between 18 and 65 years old who received the Ad26.COV2.S COVID-19 vaccine or a placebo.

The rearrangement links TRBV2 to TRBJ2-7, with 8 bases matching TRBD2. The trim removed 10 bases at V and 0 bases at J, leaving 8 bases unmatched. The CDR3 extends over 14 amino acids. Germline V gives CDR1 SNHLY, CDR2 FYNNEI. CDR3 amino acids: CATYLGGDSYEQYF. As DNA, the CDR3 is TGTGCCACATACCTCGGGGGGGACTCCTACGAGCAGTACTTC. The variable domain in full, completed from reference TRBV2 and TRBJ2-7, reads EPEVTQTPSHQVTQMGQEVILRCVPISNHLYFYWYRQILGQKVEFLVSFYNNEISEKSEIFDDQFSVERPDGSNFTLKIRSTKLEDSAMYFCATYLGGDSYEQYFGPGTRLTVT.

The chain couples TRBV4-3 to TRBJ2-1; D not certain. V lost 0 bases, J lost 8 bases, and 11 bases lay in between. Germline V gene data show CDR1 as LGHNA and CDR2 as YSLEER. The CDR3 length is 14 residues. The DNA of the CDR3 is TGCGCCAGCAGCCAAGAAAGAGTGGGCTATGAGCAGTTCTTC. Its translation is CASSQERVGYEQFF.

V and J are TRBV19 and TRBJ1-4; no clear D. The ends were cut back, 3 bases at V and 13 bases at J, with 12 bases in the middle. Germline V gene sequence: CDR1 LNHDA, CDR2 SQIVND (reference sequence). The CDR3 sequence is 12 residues long. In nucleotides, the CDR3 is TGTGCCAGTAGTATCGGCTCCCTGGGACTGTTTTTT. Protein: CASSIGSLGLFF.

This chain joins TRBV29-1 and TRBJ1-2; a weak D match, TRBD1 (5 bases). Deletions cut 4 bases from V and 0 bases from J, with 24 bases between. Germline CDR1 reads SQVTM; CDR2 reads ANQGSEA. The CDR3 runs 18 residues. In DNA form, the CDR3 reads TGCAGCGTTGTCCCTTTTTCTGGGGACTTATCCACTAACTATGGCTACACCTTC. Translating gives CSVVPFSGDLSTNYGYTF.

The V and J genes are TRBV28 and TRBJ2-2; 9 bases are shared with TRBD1. The germline gives CDR1 MDHEN, CDR2 SYDVKM. The CDR3 sequence is 15 residues long. Losses at the gene ends were 6 bases for V and 7 bases for J; bases not matched to a gene: 9. The CDR3, as DNA: TGTGCCAGCAGACGACGGACAGGGGAGGTCGGGGAGCTGTTTTTT. It yields the protein CASRRRTGEVGELFF.

The gene calls are TRBV12-3 or TRBV12-4 and TRBJ1-2; D is unclear. This CDR3 has 12 amino acids. The germline V and J ends were trimmed by 11 bases and 4 bases, with 14 bases remaining between them. DNA for the CDR3: TGTGCCCTCCTCGGGTACCCCTATGGCTACACCTTC. Its translation: CALLGYPYGYTF.

V usage is TRBV10-3 and J usage is TRBJ2-7; no clear D. The CDR3 is 14 residues long. Germline V CDR1 and CDR2: ENHRY, SYGVKD. V was trimmed by 6 bases and J by 0 bases, leaving 12 bases between them. Here the CDR3 reads CAIRPSLNSYEQYF. In DNA, the CDR3 is TGTGCCATCAGGCCTTCCCTAAACTCCTACGAGCAGTACTTC.

V gene TRBV6-5 combines with J gene TRBJ2-5; possibly TRBD1 or TRBD2 for D (6 bases each). The CDR3 extends over 14 amino acids. Deletions cut 2 bases from V and 1 base from J, with 8 bases between. The germline CDR1 and CDR2 sequences are MNHEY and SVGAGI. The DNA of the CDR3 is TGTGCCAGCAGTTACACGGGGGCCCAAGAGACCCAGTACTTC. Protein sequence: CASSYTGAQETQYF.

The chain joins TRBV11-2 to TRBJ2-1; 9 bases line up with TRBD2. With V trimmed by 4 bases and J by 2 bases, 3 bases remained unmatched. The CDR3 has 15 residues. Germline CDR1 and CDR2: SGHAT and FQNNGV. The CDR3 is CASSSLAGTYNEQFF. CDR3 DNA: TGTGCCAGCAGCTCGCTAGCGGGGACCTACAATGAGCAGTTCTTC.

In its sample, this clone was seen once. The CDR3 loop reads CAIRSDRAERGEQFF. The CDR3 DNA reads as TGTGCCATCAGGTCGGACAGGGCCGAGCGCGGTGAGCAGTTCTTC. The chain has TRBV10-3 and TRBJ2-1, with 8 positions matching TRBD1. The germline CDR1 and CDR2 sequences are ENHRY and SYGVKD. The CDR3 runs to 15 residues. V gave up 6 bases and J gave up 9 bases; unmatched junction bases: 13.

This chain uses TRBV12-3 or TRBV12-4 with TRBJ2-7; 8 nucleotides match TRBD1. This CDR3 spans 9 amino acids. CDR3 DNA sequence: TGTGCCAGCAGTTTAGGACAGGGGGTC. Encoded protein: CASSLGQGV.

The chain combines TRBV18 with TRBJ2-1; TRBD1 agrees at 7 bases. The length of the CDR3 is 15 residues. V dropped 5 bases and J dropped 4; count of bases not matched to a gene: 8. Germline V gene lookup returns CDR1 KGHSH and CDR2 LQKENI. This CDR3 reads CASSVTGVLYNEQFF. The CDR3 DNA sequence: TGTGCCAGCTCAGTTACAGGGGTCTTATACAATGAGCAGTTCTTC.

The table lists this clone with a count of one. CDR3 residues: CASSLGQQNYGYTF. The CDR3 DNA reads as TGCGCCAGCAGCTTGGGACAGCAAAACTATGGCTACACCTTC. The V call is TRBV5-1, the J call TRBJ1-2, with a weak D call TRBD1 (5 bases). This CDR3 is built from 14 residues. In germline, CDR1 is SGHRS, CDR2 YFSETQ. V lost 0 bases, J lost 2 bases, and 8 bases lay in between.

This chain uses TRBV5-6 with TRBJ1-6; maybe TRBD1 (5 bases). The CDR3 consists of 16 residues. The germline V gene encodes CDR1 SGHDT and CDR2 YYEEEE. V lost 1 base, J lost 7 bases, and 15 bases lay in between. CDR3 DNA: TGTGCCAGCAGCTTGTGGATGGGGGGTCCGAATTCACCCCTCCACTTT. This codes for CASSLWMGGPNSPLHF.

This sequence joins TRBV7-8 and TRBJ2-5; 8 bases agree with TRBD1. Trimming took 4 bases from V and 10 from J; bases not matched to a gene: 11. CDR1 is SGHVS and CDR2 is FQNEAQ in the germline V gene. This CDR3 has 14 residues. This CDR3 reads CASSSPGQDLLQYF. CDR3 coding DNA: TGTGCCAGCAGCTCCCCGGGACAGGATTTACTCCAGTACTTC.

The chain links TRBV7-3 to TRBJ2-5; 8 bases agree with TRBD2. The V gene's germline CDR1 is SGHTA and CDR2 FQGTGA. Unmatched junction bases numbered 10, after V lost 6 bases and J lost 4 bases. The CDR3 spans 15 residues. The CDR3 sequence is CASSVRGGLRETQYF. The CDR3 region has the DNA TGTGCCAGCAGTGTACGGGGGGGCCTGAGAGAGACCCAGTACTTC.

The chain carries TRBV3-1 (or the pseudogene TRBV3-2) and TRBJ2-3; the match to TRBD2 covers 11 bases. The germline CDR1 and CDR2 sequences are LGHDT and YNNKEL (reference sequence). The CDR3 spans 14 residues. The trim removed 7 bases at V and 4 bases at J, leaving 4 bases unmatched. CDR3 protein: CASKASGGPDTQYF. CDR3 nucleotide sequence: TGTGCCAGCAAAGCTAGCGGGGGGCCAGATACGCAGTATTTT.

J is TRBJ1-6 and V is TRBV29-1; D not certain. CDR3 size: 12 residues. The germline V gene has CDR1 SQVTM and CDR2 ANQGSEA. V lost 4 bases and J lost 6, with 7 bases in between. The CDR3 DNA reads TGCAGCGTTGGAGAACGTAATTCACCCCTCCACTTT. It encodes CSVGERNSPLHF. The full variable domain, with the rest looked up from reference TRBV29-1 and TRBJ1-6, is SAVISQKPSRDICQRGTSLTIQCQVDSQVTMMFWYRQQPGQSLTLIATANQGSEATYESGFVIDKFPISRPNLTFSTLTVSNMSPEDSSIYLCSVGERNSPLHFGNGTRLTVT.

V and J are TRBV7-2 and TRBJ2-2; no clear D. This CDR3 contains 15 residues. Germline values: CDR1 SGHTA, CDR2 FQGNSA. V was cut by 1 base and J by 0 bases, with 6 bases left in between. This CDR3 is CASSLGTANTGELFF. CDR3 in DNA: TGTGCCAGCAGCTTAGGCACAGCGAACACCGGGGAGCTGTTTTTT.

This chain connects TRBV9 to TRBJ2-5, with D possibly matching TRBD1 (6 bases). CDR3 length equals 13 residues. The ends were cut back, 7 bases at V and 2 bases at J, with 12 bases in the middle. CDR1 is SGDLS, CDR2 YYNGEE, per germline. CDR3 protein: CASARTEQETQYF. The CDR3 DNA reads TGTGCCAGCGCCCGGACAGAACAAGAGACCCAGTACTTC.

The chain has TRBV5-1 and TRBJ2-2; D gene unclear. The ends were cut back, 4 bases at V and 3 bases at J, with 16 bases in the middle. CDR3 length equals 16 residues. Germline V gene lookup returns CDR1 SGHRS and CDR2 YFSETQ. DNA for the CDR3: TGCGCCAGCAGCATACGCCTTGACGTAGACACCGGGGAGCTGTTTTTT. Its protein product is CASSIRLDVDTGELFF.

The rearrangement joins TRBV5-1 to TRBJ2-7; 8 positions match TRBD1. Trimming removed 1 base from V and 0 bases from J; junction bases left unmatched: 6. Germline CDR1 is SGHRS and CDR2 is YFSETQ. The CDR3 loop spans 16 amino acids. The CDR3 DNA sequence: TGCGCCAGCAGCTTGTCCGTGGGGACAGGCTCCTACGAGCAGTACTTC. This encodes CASSLSVGTGSYEQYF.

V is TRBV5-4 and J is TRBJ2-1; possibly TRBD1 or TRBD2 for D (5 bases each). The V end was cut by 0 bases, the J end by 2 bases, with 12 bases between. The CDR3 length is 16 residues. The germline CDR1 and CDR2 sequences are SGHNT and YYREEE (reference sequence). The CDR3 DNA reads TGTGCCAGCAGCTTGGATTGGGGGAACACCTACAATGAGCAGTTCTTC. Amino acid sequence: CASSLDWGNTYNEQFF.

The chain recombines TRBV27 with TRBJ2-7; perhaps TRBD2 as D (6 bases). The germline V gene encodes CDR1 MNHEY and CDR2 SMNVEV (reference sequence). Trimming shortened V by 8 bases and J by 3 bases, and 14 bases separated the two germline ends. This CDR3 spans 13 amino acids. The CDR3 here is CASRWMGGYEQYF. The CDR3 nucleotides are TGTGCCAGCCGTTGGATGGGAGGCTACGAGCAGTACTTC.

This chain links TRBV27 with TRBJ2-3; no firm D call. Germline values: CDR1 MNHEY, CDR2 SMNVEV (reference sequence). Trimming stripped 7 bases from V and 0 bases from J, with 11 bases between. This CDR3 is built from 14 residues. The CDR3 DNA sequence: TGTGCCAGCACGGGCGGAGTCAGCACAGATACGCAGTATTTT. Translating it yields CASTGGVSTDTQYF.